This paragraph covers one TCR beta chain sequence. The J segment lost 7 bases and the V segment lost 6 bases, leaving 6 bases of the junction unmatched. This CDR3 is 14 amino acids long. Germline CDR1 is MNHEY and CDR2 is SVGAGI. In the original analysis: Nucleated cell counts were estimated from reference gene primer amplification. Sequenced by immunoSEQ multiplex PCR; TCRdb stores in-frame clones only, minus some. V, J and clone size are those of that table, while D and trimming were read from the DNA. Of over 100,000 clones in the sample, about four fifths were seen once. The record originates from a study of blood T cell repertoires in COVID-19. Study summary: COVID-19 samples from acute and convalescent phases originated in the United States, Italy and Spain. The cDNA or gDNA used as material had been derived from T cells, B-cell-depleted T cells, or PBMCs.

This clonotype was sampled from a human donor in a cohort sampled during active COVID-19. This rearrangement joins TRBV6-5 to TRBJ2-1; the match to TRBD2 covers 10 bases. Material: peripheral blood. The CDR3 sequence: CASRRSGRGNEQFF. The CDR3 region has the DNA TGTGCCAGCAGAAGAAGCGGGAGGGGGAATGAGCAGTTCTTC.